These T cell receptor beta chains were read from a single sample in a study of cytomegalovirus exposure and HLA in healthy donors. Assay used: immunoSEQ multiplex PCR; TCRdb lists only in-frame clones, some missing. Of approximately 170,000 clones listed, approximately 81% were seen once; the top ten hold nearly 2.5%. Sequences were obtained from PBMCs. Receptors were obtained from a male donor in good health and CMV-seronegative. The CDR3 runs from the conserved cysteine through the conserved F or W. A D gene is named only where the DNA matches it firmly. For some rows the clone size is stated as once, few or many, or as a class when expanded; others skip it.

D	J	V	size	CDR3	DNA
TRBD2	TRBJ2-7	TRBV2	.	CASSEIRTSGSYEQYF	TGTGCCAGCAGTGAGATTAGGACTAGCGGTTCCTACGAGCAGTACTTC
TRBD1	TRBJ2-7	TRBV10-1	.	CASSEEDRGYEQYF	TGCGCCAGCAGTGAGGAGGACAGGGGATACGAGCAGTACTTC
.	TRBJ2-7	TRBV7-9	.	CSSSLEGDPDF	TGTTCCAGCAGCTTAGAGGGGGATCCAGACTTC
.	TRBJ1-1	TRBV14	.	CASSQGAGRFVTEAFF	TGTGCCAGCAGCCAAGGTGCAGGGAGGTTTGTCACTGAAGCTTTCTTT
.	TRBJ1-2	TRBV10-1	.	CASSGISGPYGYTF	TGCGCCAGCAGTGGTATATCAGGTCCTTATGGCTACACCTTC
.	TRBJ2-7	TRBV11-1	.	CASSNNYEQYF	TGTGCCAGCAGCAACAACTACGAGCAGTACTTC
.	TRBJ1-6	TRBV7-6	few	CASSFGESSSPLHF	TGTGCCAGCAGCTTCGGGGAGTCGAGTTCACCCCTCCACTTT
.	TRBJ2-7	TRBV6-5	.	CASSPSGGLYEQYF	TGTGCCAGCAGCCCTTCGGGGGGCCTCTACGAGCAGTACTTC
.	TRBJ2-7	TRBV27	.	CASKQVTPYEQYF	TGTGCCAGCAAGCAGGTCACACCCTACGAGCAGTACTTC
TRBD1	TRBJ2-1	TRBV19	.	CATRPYGQGRGYNEQFF	TGTGCCACCCGACCCTACGGACAGGGCAGGGGTTACAATGAGCAGTTCTTC
.	TRBJ2-7	TRBV4-2	.	CASSQGGGSSYEQYF	TGTGCCAGCAGCCAAGGTGGCGGGTCCTCCTACGAGCAGTACTTC
TRBD1	TRBJ2-7	TRBV5-4	few	CASSPRTGTYEQYF	TGTGCCAGCAGCCCTCGGACAGGGACTTACGAGCAGTACTTC